A single sample gave rise to the 27 T cell receptor beta chains below, sequenced in a study of T cell changes during pregnancy in multiple sclerosis. This table comes from immunoSEQ multiplex PCR, and its TCRdb copy is limited to in-frame clones, with some not included. The sample includes about 40,000 clones, approximately 90% seen only once; the top ten take 0.78%. The sample was CD4+ T cells from peripheral blood mononuclear cells, taken before pregnancy. The source is a female donor with multiple sclerosis, enrolled in a pregnancy study.

CDR3 sequence reads: CSVRQRMAYNEQFF. For the CDR3, the DNA is TGCAGCGTAAGACAGAGAATGGCCTACAATGAGCAGTTCTTC. The V and J genes are TRBV29-1 and TRBJ2-1, with D possibly TRBD1 on 5 matching bases. The CDR3 consists of 14 residues. Per germline, CDR1 SQVTM and CDR2 ANQGSEA. The germline V and J ends were trimmed by 6 bases and 2 bases, with 14 bases remaining between them.

The chain carries TRBV5-4 and TRBJ2-7, with 7 positions matching TRBD2. V gave up 3 bases and J gave up 1 base; unmatched junction bases: 4. CDR3 size: 14 residues. Germline V lookup: CDR1 SGHNT, CDR2 YYREEE (reference sequence). CDR3 DNA: TGTGCCAGCAGCTCGTCGGGGGGATCCTACGAGCAGTACTTC. It encodes CASSSSGGSYEQYF.

Here the CDR3 DNA reads TGCGCCAGCAGCCAAGAGGTCAGGTACTCCTACGAGCAGTACTTC. Translation: CASSQEVRYSYEQYF. The J gene is TRBJ2-7, the V gene TRBV4-3, with unresolved D. CDR1 is LGHNA and CDR2 is YSLEER in the germline V gene. V lost 0 bases, J lost 0 bases, and 9 bases lay in between. The CDR3 spans 15 residues.

This chain joins TRBV2 and TRBJ1-6; possibly TRBD1 for D (5 bases). This CDR3 comprises 14 residues. CDR1 is SNHLY and CDR2 is FYNNEI in the germline V gene. Deletions cut 3 bases from V and 8 bases from J, with 11 bases between. The CDR3 DNA reads as TGTGCCAGCAGTGAGGACATAGGACATTCACCCCTCCACTTT. This codes for CASSEDIGHSPLHF. The complete variable domain, with remaining parts taken from reference TRBV2 and TRBJ1-6, reads EPEVTQTPSHQVTQMGQEVILRCVPISNHLYFYWYRQILGQKVEFLVSFYNNEISEKSEIFDDQFSVERPDGSNFTLKIRSTKLEDSAMYFCASSEDIGHSPLHFGNGTRLTVT.

The table lists this clone with a count of one. J is TRBJ2-3 and V is TRBV18; 9 nucleotides agree with TRBD2. The CDR3 sequence is 14 residues long. Trimming removed 2 bases from V and 5 bases from J; junction bases left unmatched: 2. CDR1 KGHSH and CDR2 LQKENI come from the germline V gene. The CDR3 bases are TGTGCCAGCTCACCAGGACTAGCGTTAGATACGCAGTATTTT. It specifies CASSPGLALDTQYF.

The chain has TRBV7-9 and TRBJ2-7, with 8 bases lining up with TRBD1. Germline CDR1 and CDR2: SEHNR and FQNEAQ (reference sequence). The J segment lost 3 bases and the V segment lost 5 bases, leaving 9 bases of the junction unmatched. CDR3 length: 15 amino acids. The DNA for the CDR3 is TGTGCCAGCAGCCAGACCGGGACAGGAGTCTACGAGCAGTACTTC. Protein sequence: CASSQTGTGVYEQYF.

This chain links TRBV15 with TRBJ2-1; tentatively, D is TRBD2 (5 bases). CDR1 is LNHNV, CDR2 YYDKDF, per germline (reference sequence). V lost 0 bases and J 3 bases, leaving 15 bases between the germline ends. This CDR3 has 17 amino acids. CDR3 sequence: CATSRDVLAINYNEQFF. Here the CDR3 DNA reads TGTGCCACCAGCAGAGATGTCCTAGCCATAAACTACAATGAGCAGTTCTTC. The full variable domain, in which reference TRBV15 and TRBJ2-1 provide the parts outside the CDR3, is DAMVIQNPRYQVTQFGKPVTLSCSQTLNHNVMYWYQQKSSQAPKLLFHYYDKDFNNEADTPDNFQSRRPNTSFCFLDIRSPGLGDTAMYLCATSRDVLAINYNEQFFGPGTRLTVL.

The chain links TRBV9 to TRBJ2-5; 9 bases line up with TRBD1. Losses at the gene ends were 6 bases for V and 5 bases for J; bases not matched to a gene: 11. CDR3 length: 15 amino acids. The V gene's germline CDR1 is SGDLS and CDR2 YYNGEE. The CDR3 region has the DNA TGTGCCAGCAACCCGGGGACAGGGTCATGGGAGACCCAGTACTTC. Amino acids: CASNPGTGSWETQYF.

The chain recombines TRBV6-1 with TRBJ1-4, with 7 bases lining up with TRBD1. Trimming at V came to 4 bases and at J to 5 bases, leaving 7 bases not matched to a gene. Per the germline V gene, CDR1 is MNHNS and CDR2 is SASEGT. CDR3 length: 15 amino acids. The CDR3 loop is CASSGHRGPNEKLFF. CDR3 bases: TGTGCCAGCAGTGGCCACAGGGGCCCCAATGAAAAACTGTTTTTT.

This rearrangement joins TRBV29-1 to TRBJ2-3; weak D call: TRBD2 (5 bases). The CDR3 is 13 amino acids. V lost 7 bases, J lost 5 bases, and 16 bases lay in between. Per germline, CDR1 SQVTM and CDR2 ANQGSEA. As DNA, the CDR3 is TGCAGCGCTTCGGGCCCGGCGGGAGATACGCAGTATTTT. It specifies CSASGPAGDTQYF.

J is TRBJ2-5 and V is TRBV14; 8 nucleotides match TRBD2. The V and J ends lost 1 base and 5 bases, in that order; junction bases with no gene match: 3. Per the germline V gene, CDR1 is SGHDN and CDR2 is FVKESK. This CDR3 region has 14 residues. The CDR3 DNA reads as TGTGCCAGCAGCCAAGGACTAGCGTTCGAGACCCAGTACTTC. This codes for CASSQGLAFETQYF.

This sequence joins TRBV18 and TRBJ1-6, with D uncertain. V lost 6 bases to trimming and J lost 2 bases, with 11 bases between them. In germline, CDR1 is KGHSH, CDR2 LQKENI. This CDR3 has 15 amino acids. For the CDR3, the DNA is TGTGCCAGCTCGCTAAAGGCGGCCTATAATTCACCCCTCCACTTT. As protein: CASSLKAAYNSPLHF.

The rearrangement joins TRBV23-1 to TRBJ1-4; D is possibly TRBD1 (6 bases). TRBV23-1 is noted as an ORF with a role that remains uncertain. Trimming cost V 0 bases and J 8 bases, with 13 bases left between them. The CDR3 contains 15 residues. CDR3 sequence reads: CASSQSGHCYEKLFF. For the CDR3, the DNA is TGCGCCAGCAGTCAATCGGGACATTGCTACGAAAAACTGTTTTTT.

The chain links TRBV19 to TRBJ1-1, with D perhaps TRBD1 (5 bases). Per the germline V gene, CDR1 is LNHDA and CDR2 is SQIVND (reference sequence). Trimming took off 3 bases at V and 0 bases at J, with 8 bases between the two ends. The CDR3 loop spans 14 amino acids. The CDR3 reads CASSMGLLNTEAFF. The DNA of the CDR3 is TGTGCCAGTAGTATGGGACTCCTGAACACTGAAGCTTTCTTT.

The chain employs TRBV5-6 and TRBJ2-5; TRBD1 matches 7 bases. This CDR3 has 16 residues. V was clipped by 0 bases and J by 7 bases; unmatched bases: 12. From germline, CDR1 is SGHDT and CDR2 YYEEEE. The CDR3 spells CASSLGQGVRAGTQYF. CDR3 DNA sequence: TGTGCCAGCAGCTTGGGGCAGGGGGTTCGGGCAGGGACCCAGTACTTC. The entire variable domain, with the rest obtained from reference TRBV5-6 and TRBJ2-5, is as follows: DAGVTQSPTHLIKTRGQQVTLRCSPKSGHDTVSWYQQALGQGPQFIFQYYEEEERQRGNFPDRFSGHQFPNYSSELNVNALLLGDSALYLCASSLGQGVRAGTQYFGPGTRLLVL.

The J gene is TRBJ2-1, the V gene TRBV28; 8 nucleotides align to TRBD2. This CDR3 has 15 amino acids. Per germline, CDR1 MDHEN and CDR2 SYDVKM. The J segment lost 8 bases and the V segment lost 5 bases, leaving 11 bases of the junction unmatched. The CDR3 DNA reads TGTGCCAGCAGTGCCGTAAGCGGGAGTGTCTATGAGCAGTTCTTC. Translation gives CASSAVSGSVYEQFF.

CDR3 nucleotide sequence: TGTGCCAGCAGCCCCCTTAGTGGGGGGTACCAAGAGACCCAGTACTTC. It codes for CASSPLSGGYQETQYF. The chain uses TRBV11-1 and TRBJ2-5, with a weak D call TRBD2 (6 bases). V was clipped by 5 bases and J by 0 bases, with 16 bases between them. This CDR3 spans 16 amino acids. CDR1 is SGHAT, CDR2 FQDESV, per germline (reference sequence). The whole variable domain, remainder taken from reference TRBV11-1 and TRBJ2-5, is EAEVAQSPRYKITEKSQAVAFWCDPISGHATLYWYRQILGQGPELLVQFQDESVVDDSQLPKDRFSAERLKGVDSTLKIQPAELGDSAMYLCASSPLSGGYQETQYFGPGTRLLVL.

This clone has only one observation. V gene TRBV6-5 combines with J gene TRBJ1-5; D is possibly TRBD1 (5 bases). V gave up 1 base and J gave up 7 bases, with 11 bases separating them. This CDR3 has 14 residues. The V gene's germline CDR1 is MNHEY and CDR2 SVGAGI. This chain's CDR3 is CASSYWQGGQPQHF. CDR3 coding DNA: TGTGCCAGCAGTTACTGGCAGGGAGGGCAGCCCCAGCATTTT.

V usage is TRBV5-6 and J usage is TRBJ1-2; the D gene is possibly TRBD1 (5 bases). CDR1 is SGHDT, CDR2 YYEEEE, per germline. V shed 0 bases and J shed 6 bases, with 6 bases lying between them. This CDR3 comprises 12 residues. The CDR3 spells CASSLVTDGYTF. The CDR3 region has the DNA TGTGCCAGCAGCTTGGTGACAGATGGCTACACCTTC.

CDR3 residues: CASSFPGQNTGELFF. The CDR3 DNA follows: TGTGCCAGCAGTTTCCCGGGACAGAACACCGGGGAGCTGTTTTTT. The V and J genes are TRBV6-6 and TRBJ2-2; tentative D call: TRBD1 (6 bases). Trimming took off 4 bases at V and 1 base at J, with 10 bases between the two ends. Germline CDR1 and CDR2: MNHNY and SVGAGI (reference sequence). The CDR3 is 15 amino acids.

The chain employs TRBV5-1 and TRBJ2-1; no definite D call. The CDR3 spans 16 residues. Germline V lookup: CDR1 SGHRS, CDR2 YFSETQ. V lost 2 bases to trimming and J lost 0 bases, with 12 bases between them. The CDR3 DNA reads as TGCGCCAGCAGCTTCGCGGAGCAGAGCTCCTACAATGAGCAGTTCTTC. It translates to CASSFAEQSSYNEQFF.

The chain has TRBV5-4 and TRBJ2-7; maybe TRBD1 (5 bases). Per germline, CDR1 SGHNT and CDR2 YYREEE (reference sequence). Trimming removed 0 bases at V and 2 bases at J, with 15 bases between. This CDR3 is 16 amino acids long. The CDR3: CASSLGQGRQTYEQYF. The DNA for the CDR3 is TGTGCCAGCAGCTTGGGGCAGGGCCGACAAACCTACGAGCAGTACTTC.

The chain employs TRBV5-1 and TRBJ2-1; 8 bases are shared with TRBD2. The junction had 5 bases not matched to a gene; V was cut back by 3 bases and J by 0 bases. The CDR3 has 16 residues. Germline lookup yields CDR1 SGHRS and CDR2 YFSETQ. This CDR3 reads CASSSLSGISYNEQFF. DNA for the CDR3: TGCGCCAGCAGCTCCCTTAGCGGGATCTCCTACAATGAGCAGTTCTTC.

The V and J genes are TRBV10-3 and TRBJ2-1, with TRBD2 as a possible D gene (6 bases). The CDR3 contains 17 residues. CDR1 is ENHRY, CDR2 SYGVKD, per germline. Deletions cut 7 bases from V and 3 bases from J, with 22 bases between. The CDR3 nucleotides read TGTGCCATCACTCGGGACTCACGGGGCGAGGACTACAATGAGCAGTTCTTC. Protein sequence: CAITRDSRGEDYNEQFF.

The rearrangement uses TRBV7-9 and TRBJ2-1; 7 nucleotides agree with TRBD2. The trim removed 2 bases at V and 8 bases at J, leaving 6 bases unmatched. Germline V gene data show CDR1 as SEHNR and CDR2 as FQNEAQ (reference sequence). This CDR3 is built from 14 residues. CDR3 DNA: TGTGCCAGCAGCTTATCCGCGGGAGTGTATGAGCAGTTCTTC. Its translation: CASSLSAGVYEQFF.

This CDR3 reads CASSSPVKRTQETQYF. Here the CDR3 DNA reads TGTGCCAGCAGTTCCCCCGTGAAGCGGACCCAAGAGACCCAGTACTTC. This chain links TRBV28 with TRBJ2-5, with D possibly being TRBD2 (5 bases). The V gene's germline CDR1 is MDHEN and CDR2 SYDVKM. Trimming removed 4 bases at V and 1 base at J, with 16 bases between. There are 16 residues in the CDR3.

This clone was observed a few times. The chain uses TRBV19 and TRBJ2-7, with D hard to call. Germline CDR1 and CDR2: LNHDA and SQIVND (reference sequence). This CDR3 has 16 residues. V dropped 4 bases and J dropped 1 base, with 17 bases sitting between them. In DNA form, the CDR3 reads TGTGCCAGTAGTAAACGTTTGGCGGTGTCTTCCTACGAGCAGTACTTC. Translation: CASSKRLAVSSYEQYF.